The 23 T cell receptor beta chains given below trace back to one sample, sequenced in a study of cytomegalovirus exposure and HLA in healthy donors. Vbeta (60) and Jbeta (13) primers were used in the PCR. The table came from immunoSEQ multiplex PCR; TCRdb's copy has only in-frame clones and leaves some out. Its listing shows 100,000 to 150,000 clones. Sequenced sample: PBMCs. Receptor source: a middle-aged man in good health and CMV-seronegative.

CDR3 in DNA: TGTGCCGGGAGCAACAAGCAGTTCTTC. Protein product: CAGSNKQFF. The V and J genes are TRBV7-9 and TRBJ2-1; D might be TRBD2 (5 bases). Germline CDR1 and CDR2: SEHNR and FQNEAQ (reference sequence). Trimming pared 11 bases from V and 11 bases from J, leaving 10 bases between. The CDR3 sequence is 9 residues long.

V usage is TRBV27 and J usage is TRBJ2-1; weak D call: TRBD2 (6 bases). The CDR3 runs 16 residues. The germline CDR1 and CDR2 sequences are MNHEY and SMNVEV (reference sequence). Trimming left V 6 bases short and J 0 bases short, with 15 bases between. The CDR3 DNA reads TGTGCCAGCAGAAGGCCCGGGACTTACTCCTACAATGAGCAGTTCTTC. Translated: CASRRPGTYSYNEQFF.

The V call is TRBV5-1, the J call TRBJ1-4; perhaps TRBD1 as D (6 bases). The CDR3 runs to 14 residues. CDR1 is SGHRS, CDR2 YFSETQ, per germline. The ends were cut back, 3 bases at V and 2 bases at J, with 8 bases in the middle. CDR3 sequence reads: CASSSQGTNEKLFF. CDR3 nucleotide sequence: TGCGCCAGCAGCTCCCAGGGGACTAATGAAAAACTGTTTTTT. The full variable domain, with the rest looked up from reference TRBV5-1 and TRBJ1-4, is KAGVTQTPRYLIKTRGQQVTLSCSPISGHRSVSWYQQTPGQGLQFLFEYFSETQRNKGNFPGRFSGRQFSNSRSEMNVSTLELGDSALYLCASSSQGTNEKLFFGSGTQLSVL.

The CDR3 DNA reads TGTGCCTGGCGAGACAGGGTAGAAGCTTTCTTT. Its translation is CAWRDRVEAFF. This rearrangement joins TRBV30 to TRBJ1-1; 7 bases fit TRBD1. There are 11 residues in the CDR3. After removal of 5 bases from V and 8 bases from J, the junction contained 5 bases not matched to a gene. CDR1 GTSNPN and CDR2 SVGIG come from the germline V gene (reference sequence).

Comments on this clone: Sequence at one end of the junction differs from germline and may be a read error. V and J are TRBV7-7 and TRBJ2-2; D gene uncertain. CDR1 and CDR2 (germline): SSHAT, FNYEAQ (reference sequence). The CDR3 contains 14 residues. This chain's CDR3 is CASSLARTSGELFF. The CDR3 region has the DNA TGTGCTAGCAGCTTAGCTAGAACGTCCGGGGAGCTGTTTTTT.

The V and J genes are TRBV6-1 and TRBJ2-1; a possible D gene is TRBD1 (5 bases). Germline CDR1 and CDR2: MNHNS and SASEGT. V lost 4 bases, J lost 1 base, and 8 bases lay in between. CDR3 length: 14 residues. The CDR3 DNA reads TGTGCCAGCAGTGGGGGCGGATCCTACAATGAGCAGTTCTTC. Translated: CASSGGGSYNEQFF.

V is TRBV2 and J is TRBJ2-6; TRBD2 aligns across 8 bases. This CDR3 has 18 amino acids. V shed 6 bases and J 1 base; nucleotides not matched to a gene: 11. The V gene's germline CDR1 is SNHLY and CDR2 FYNNEI. The CDR3, as DNA: TGTGCCAGCAGCCCTCGGACGGGAGGGGGTTCTGGGGCCAACGTCCTGACTTTC. As protein: CASSPRTGGGSGANVLTF.

This clone is called medium-sized (0.01 to 0.1%) based on its frequency. J is TRBJ2-7 and V is TRBV4-3, with TRBD2 identical over 9 bases. V lost 0 bases and J lost 1; bases outside the gene matches: 4. The CDR3 extends over 16 amino acids. Germline V CDR1 and CDR2: LGHNA, YSLEER. The CDR3 spells CASSQEVAGVSYEQYF. The CDR3 bases are TGCGCCAGCAGCCAAGAAGTAGCGGGAGTTTCCTACGAGCAGTACTTC.

The chain links TRBV7-6 to TRBJ2-5; D unresolved. V lost 1 base and J 2 bases, leaving 8 bases between the germline ends. The CDR3 has 14 residues. CDR1 is SGHVS, CDR2 FNYEAQ, per germline. The CDR3 nucleotides read TGTGCCAGCAGCTTAGAATTGCTACAAGAGACCCAGTACTTC. Its protein product is CASSLELLQETQYF.

V is TRBV9 and J is TRBJ2-7; D gene unclear. V was cut by 3 bases and J by 2 bases, with 18 bases left in between. The CDR3 is 16 amino acids. The germline V gene encodes CDR1 SGDLS and CDR2 YYNGEE. The CDR3, as DNA: TGTGCCAGCAGCGACTCCCCGAGACATTTCACCTACGAGCAGTACTTC. It specifies CASSDSPRHFTYEQYF.

This rearrangement joins TRBV15 to TRBJ2-1, with D perhaps TRBD2 (6 bases). With 1 base removed from V and 9 bases from J, the gap between germline ends came to 19 bases. CDR1 is LNHNV, CDR2 YYDKDF, per germline (reference sequence). The CDR3 covers 16 residues. In DNA, the CDR3 is TGTGCCACCAGCAGAGTCCGGGACTCCCCCGGGGGTGAGCAGTTCTTC. This sequence encodes CATSRVRDSPGGEQFF.

The chain uses TRBV5-1 and TRBJ2-1; 7 bases are a match to TRBD1. V lost 0 bases to trimming and J lost 6 bases; unmatched junction nucleotides: 12. CDR1 is SGHRS, CDR2 YFSETQ, per germline. The CDR3 is 17 amino acids. DNA of the CDR3: TGCGCCAGCAGCTTGGCGCCCCGACAGGGACCAGGCAATGAGCAGTTCTTC. It specifies CASSLAPRQGPGNEQFF.

V usage is TRBV28 and J usage is TRBJ2-7; 8 bases fit TRBD2. The CDR3 runs 15 residues. CDR1 and CDR2 from the germline V gene are MDHEN and SYDVKM. Trimming took 3 bases from V and 0 from J; bases not matched to a gene: 4. This CDR3 is CASSFELAASYEQYF. The CDR3 region has the DNA TGTGCCAGCAGTTTTGAACTAGCGGCCTCCTACGAGCAGTACTTC.

The V call is TRBV9, the J call TRBJ1-2; 7 positions match TRBD1. J gave up 6 bases and V 0 bases, and 8 bases lay outside the gene matches. CDR3 size: 15 residues. Looked up from germline, CDR1 is SGDLS and CDR2 is YYNGEE. The CDR3 loop is CASSVDPGQADGYTF. As DNA, the CDR3 is TGTGCCAGCAGCGTAGATCCCGGACAGGCGGATGGCTACACCTTC.

The chain is built from TRBV7-2 and TRBJ1-1; D gene unclear. Trimming stripped 4 bases from V and 4 bases from J, with 19 bases between. The CDR3 spans 16 residues. Germline V gives CDR1 SGHTA, CDR2 FQGNSA. The CDR3 spells CASSSGPGNGGTEAFF. The CDR3 bases are TGTGCCAGCAGCTCGGGTCCGGGGAATGGTGGCACTGAAGCTTTCTTT. The full variable domain, rest sourced from reference TRBV7-2 and TRBJ1-1, is GAGVSQSPSNKVTEKGKDVELRCDPISGHTALYWYRQSLGQGLEFLIYFQGNSAPDKSGLPSDRFSAERTGGSVSTLTIQRTQQEDSAVYLCASSSGPGNGGTEAFFGQGTRLTVV.

The chain uses TRBV6-1 and TRBJ1-1, with TRBD1 as a possible D gene (5 bases). The CDR3 is made up of 12 amino acids. V was shortened by 5 bases and J by 1 base, with 5 bases between the two germline ends. Germline V gives CDR1 MNHNS, CDR2 SASEGT. CDR3 in amino acids: CASSTGNTEAFF. CDR3 DNA: TGTGCCAGCAGTACAGGGAACACTGAAGCTTTCTTT.

The chain carries TRBV7-9 and TRBJ2-7; no firm D call. The CDR3 runs to 12 residues. The germline V and J ends were trimmed by 0 bases and 5 bases, with 5 bases remaining between them. The V gene's germline CDR1 is SEHNR and CDR2 FQNEAQ (reference sequence). CDR3 bases: TGTGCCAGCAGCTTAGCTCGTGACGAGCAGTACTTC. Amino acids: CASSLARDEQYF.

The chain uses TRBV7-2 and TRBJ1-5; possible D gene TRBD1, 6 bases. CDR1 is SGHTA and CDR2 is FQGNSA in the germline V gene. V lost 1 base, J lost 4 bases, and 11 bases lay in between. The CDR3 consists of 15 residues. The DNA for the CDR3 is TGTGCCAGCAGCTTAGACAGGGCTAGAAATCAGCCCCAGCATTTT. It is translated as CASSLDRARNQPQHF.

The rearrangement links TRBV10-3 to TRBJ1-2, with 10 bases that match TRBD1. From germline, CDR1 is ENHRY and CDR2 SYGVKD. Germline trimming cut 10 bases from V and 6 bases from J; bases unmatched to any gene: 5. CDR3 length equals 12 residues. CDR3 bases: TGTGCCACTTCGGGACAGGGGAATGGCTACACCTTC. It specifies CATSGQGNGYTF.

The chain has TRBV7-8 and TRBJ2-7, with 7 nucleotides matching TRBD2. Germline values: CDR1 SGHVS, CDR2 FQNEAQ. The V segment lost 6 bases and the J segment 2 bases; nucleotides outside the gene matches: 4. The CDR3 has 13 amino acids. The CDR3 is CASRGGSPYEQYF. DNA of the CDR3: TGTGCCAGCAGGGGAGGGAGCCCCTACGAGCAGTACTTC.

The chain recombines TRBV29-1 with TRBJ1-1, with D unresolved. The germline V gene has CDR1 SQVTM and CDR2 ANQGSEA. CDR3 length: 10 residues. V dropped 6 bases and J dropped 5 bases, with 7 bases sitting between them. CDR3 coding DNA: TGCAGCGTCGCTCTAACTGAAGCTTTCTTT. This sequence encodes CSVALTEAFF.

The gene calls are TRBV5-1 and TRBJ1-5, with a weak D call TRBD1 (6 bases). Looked up from germline, CDR1 is SGHRS and CDR2 is YFSETQ. The CDR3 contains 15 residues. The germline V and J ends were trimmed by 2 bases and 7 bases, with 16 bases remaining between them. The CDR3 here is CASSLGTGKDQPQHF. CDR3 coding DNA: TGCGCCAGCAGCTTAGGAACAGGGAAGGACCAGCCCCAGCATTTT.

V usage is TRBV11-3 and J usage is TRBJ2-1; D may be TRBD1 (6 bases). Germline V lookup: CDR1 SGHNT, CDR2 YENEEA. This CDR3 comprises 17 residues. With 5 bases removed from V and 0 bases from J, the gap between germline ends came to 17 bases. The CDR3 is CASSRYRAPSSYNEQFF. CDR3 DNA: TGTGCCAGCAGCCGCTACAGGGCCCCGAGCTCCTACAATGAGCAGTTCTTC.